This T cell receptor (beta chain) appears in the sequencing data of a study of shared clonotypes between healthy human individuals. Selected positively for CCR7 and CD45RO-negative, naive CD8 cells excluded terminally differentiated effector memory CD45RA+ cells. The CDR3 loop spans 16 amino acids. Trimming removed 3 bases from V and 7 bases from J, with 18 bases in between. Germline V lookup: CDR1 SGHAT, CDR2 FQNNGV. The assay was immunoSEQ multiplex PCR, and TCRdb's table has in-frame clones only and misses some. The table includes approximately 2,000,000 clones, just over 90% detected once. This sequence was found in a man aged 18 to 29 in good health. Some clones in this sample may be carry-over from other donors' samples. Sequencing input: naive CD8+ T cells from PBMCs. The rearrangement uses TRBV11-2 and TRBJ2-2; D is possibly TRBD1 or TRBD2 (6 bases each). The CDR3, as DNA: TGTGCCAGCAGCTTTGCCCGGGGGCTAGCGCTCGGGGAGCTGTTTTTT. Translated, it gives CASSFARGLALGELFF.